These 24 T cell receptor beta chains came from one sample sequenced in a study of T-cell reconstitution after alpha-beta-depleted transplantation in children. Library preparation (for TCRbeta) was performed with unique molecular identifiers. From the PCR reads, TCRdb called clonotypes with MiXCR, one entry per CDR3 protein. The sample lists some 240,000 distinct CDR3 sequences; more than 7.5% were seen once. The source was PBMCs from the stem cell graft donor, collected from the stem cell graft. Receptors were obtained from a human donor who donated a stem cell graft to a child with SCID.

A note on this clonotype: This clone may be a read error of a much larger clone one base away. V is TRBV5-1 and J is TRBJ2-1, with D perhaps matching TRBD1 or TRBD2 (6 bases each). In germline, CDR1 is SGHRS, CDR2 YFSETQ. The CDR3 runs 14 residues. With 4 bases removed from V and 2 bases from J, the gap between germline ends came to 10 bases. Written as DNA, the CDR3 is TGCGCCAGCAGCAAGGGGGGAGCCTACAATGAGCAGTTCTTC. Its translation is CASSKGGAYNEQFF.

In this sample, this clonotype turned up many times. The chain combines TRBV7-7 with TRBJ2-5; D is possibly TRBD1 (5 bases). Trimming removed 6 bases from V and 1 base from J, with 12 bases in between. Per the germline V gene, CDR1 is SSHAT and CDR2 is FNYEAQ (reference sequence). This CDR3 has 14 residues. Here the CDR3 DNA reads TGTGCCAGCAGTCTTACAGGAACCCAAGAGACCCAGTACTTC. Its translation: CASSLTGTQETQYF. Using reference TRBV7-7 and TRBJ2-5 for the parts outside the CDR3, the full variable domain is GAGVSQSPRYKVTKRGQDVTLRCDPISSHATLYWYQQALGQGPEFLTYFNYEAQPDKSGLPSDRFSAERPEGSISTLTIQRTEQRDSAMYRCASSLTGTQETQYFGPGTRLLVL.

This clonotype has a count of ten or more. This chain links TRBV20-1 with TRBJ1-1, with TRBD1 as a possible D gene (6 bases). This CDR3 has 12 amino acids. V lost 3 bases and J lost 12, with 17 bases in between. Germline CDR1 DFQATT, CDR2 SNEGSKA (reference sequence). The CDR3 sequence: CSARGAGGSTFF. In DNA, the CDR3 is TGCAGTGCTAGGGGGGCGGGAGGGTCGACTTTCTTT.

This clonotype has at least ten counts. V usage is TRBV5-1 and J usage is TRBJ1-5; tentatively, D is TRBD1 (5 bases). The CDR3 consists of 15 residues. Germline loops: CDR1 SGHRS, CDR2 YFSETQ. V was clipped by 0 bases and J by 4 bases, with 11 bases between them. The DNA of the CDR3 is TGCGCCAGCAGCTTGGCAGGGATGGAGAATCAGCCCCAGCATTTT. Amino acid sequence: CASSLAGMENQPQHF.

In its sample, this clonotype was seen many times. The CDR3 nucleotides are TGCGCCAGCAGCTTGGTTGTCGGGGGCCATACGCAGTATTTT. It is translated as CASSLVVGGHTQYF. The chain is built from TRBV5-1 and TRBJ2-3, with D possibly being TRBD1 or TRBD2 (6 bases each). This CDR3 is built from 14 residues. Germline V gene data show CDR1 as SGHRS and CDR2 as YFSETQ. Trimming took 0 bases from V and 7 from J, leaving 12 bases between them.

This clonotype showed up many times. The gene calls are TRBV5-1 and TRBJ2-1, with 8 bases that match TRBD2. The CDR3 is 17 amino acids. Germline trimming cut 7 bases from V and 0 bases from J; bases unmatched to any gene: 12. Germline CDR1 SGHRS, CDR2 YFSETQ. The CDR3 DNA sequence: TGCGCCAGCCGGTCTTCGGGGGGGCTTAGCTCCTACAATGAGCAGTTCTTC. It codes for CASRSSGGLSSYNEQFF.

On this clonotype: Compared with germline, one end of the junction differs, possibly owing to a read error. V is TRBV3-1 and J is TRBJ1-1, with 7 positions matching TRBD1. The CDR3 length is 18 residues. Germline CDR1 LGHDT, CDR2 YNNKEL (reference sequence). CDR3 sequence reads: CACSRRRQGVYMNTEAFF. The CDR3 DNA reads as TGTGCCTGCAGCCGCCGCCGGCAGGGGGTCTATATGAACACTGAAGCTTTCTTT.

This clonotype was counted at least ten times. CDR3 in DNA: TGTGCCATCAGCGGTGGACAGGGTGGCTATGGCTACACCTTC. Translation gives CAISGGQGGYGYTF. This chain links TRBV10-3 with TRBJ1-2; 8 nucleotides match TRBD1. V trimming: 6 bases; J trimming: 4 bases; junction bases outside the gene matches: 7. Germline V gives CDR1 ENHRY, CDR2 SYGVKD. The CDR3 covers 14 residues.

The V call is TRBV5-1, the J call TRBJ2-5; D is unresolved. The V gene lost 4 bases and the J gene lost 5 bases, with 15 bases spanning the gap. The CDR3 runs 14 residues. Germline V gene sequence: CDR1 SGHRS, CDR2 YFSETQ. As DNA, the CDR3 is TGCGCCAGCAGCCCTCTAGGGCACGGGGAGACCCAGTACTTC. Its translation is CASSPLGHGETQYF.

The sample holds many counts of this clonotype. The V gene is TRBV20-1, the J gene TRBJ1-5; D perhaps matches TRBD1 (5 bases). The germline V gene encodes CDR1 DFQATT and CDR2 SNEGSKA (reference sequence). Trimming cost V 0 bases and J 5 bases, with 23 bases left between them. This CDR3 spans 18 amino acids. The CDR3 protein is CSARDLAAGTDYYQPQHF. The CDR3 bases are TGCAGTGCTAGAGATCTAGCCGCCGGGACGGACTATTATCAGCCCCAGCATTTT.

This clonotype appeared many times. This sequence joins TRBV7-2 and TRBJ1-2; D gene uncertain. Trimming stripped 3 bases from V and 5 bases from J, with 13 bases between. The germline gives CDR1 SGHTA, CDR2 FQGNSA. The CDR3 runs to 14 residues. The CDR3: CASSLIRTGYGYTF. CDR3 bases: TGTGCCAGCAGCTTGATACGGACGGGTTATGGCTACACCTTC.

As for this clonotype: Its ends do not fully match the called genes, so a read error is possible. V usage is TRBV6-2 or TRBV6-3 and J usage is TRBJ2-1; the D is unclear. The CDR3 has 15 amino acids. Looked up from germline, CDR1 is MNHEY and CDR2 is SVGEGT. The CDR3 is CASSYVSSSYNEQSF. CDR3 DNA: TGTGCCAGCAGTTATGTTTCGAGCTCTTACAATGAGCAGTCCTTC.

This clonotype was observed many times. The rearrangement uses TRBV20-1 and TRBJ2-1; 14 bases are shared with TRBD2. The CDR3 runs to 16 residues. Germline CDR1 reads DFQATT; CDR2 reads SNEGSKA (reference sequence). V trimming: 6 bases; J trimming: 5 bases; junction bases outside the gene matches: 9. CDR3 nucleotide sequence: TGCAGTGCGACCCCGGGACTAGCGGGGGAGAACAATGAGCAGTTCTTC. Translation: CSATPGLAGENNEQFF.

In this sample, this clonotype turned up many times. The CDR3 DNA follows: TGTGCCAGCAGTTTAAGGACTAGCGACCAAGAGACCCAGTACTTC. Its protein product is CASSLRTSDQETQYF. The chain couples TRBV12-3 or TRBV12-4 to TRBJ2-5, with 9 bases fitting TRBD2. With V trimmed by 2 bases and J by 0 bases, 1 base remained unmatched. This CDR3 has 15 amino acids.

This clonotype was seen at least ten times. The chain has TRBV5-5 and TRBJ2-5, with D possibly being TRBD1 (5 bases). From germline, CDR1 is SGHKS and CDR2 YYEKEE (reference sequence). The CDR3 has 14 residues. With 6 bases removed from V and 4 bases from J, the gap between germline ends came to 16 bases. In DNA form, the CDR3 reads TGTGCCAGCACTAATCCGCAGGGTGGAGAGACCCAGTACTTC. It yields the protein CASTNPQGGETQYF.

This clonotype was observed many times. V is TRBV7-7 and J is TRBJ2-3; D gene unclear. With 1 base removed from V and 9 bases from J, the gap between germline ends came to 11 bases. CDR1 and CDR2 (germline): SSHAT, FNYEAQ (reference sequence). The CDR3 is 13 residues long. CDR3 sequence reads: CASSLDATTTQYF. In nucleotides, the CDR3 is TGTGCCAGCAGCTTAGATGCCACGACGACGCAGTATTTT.

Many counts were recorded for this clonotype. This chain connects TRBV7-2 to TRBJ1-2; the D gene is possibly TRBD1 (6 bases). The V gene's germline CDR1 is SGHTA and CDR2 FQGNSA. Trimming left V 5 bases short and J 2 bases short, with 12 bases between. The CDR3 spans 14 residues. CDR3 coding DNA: TGTGCCAGCAGCCAAGGCAGGGGCAACTATGGCTACACCTTC. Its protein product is CASSQGRGNYGYTF.

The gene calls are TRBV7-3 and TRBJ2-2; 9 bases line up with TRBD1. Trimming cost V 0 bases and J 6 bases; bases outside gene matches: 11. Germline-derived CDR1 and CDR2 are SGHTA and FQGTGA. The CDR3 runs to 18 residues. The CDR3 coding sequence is TGTGCCAGCAGCTTAACCGGGACAGGGCTTTTAGGGGCCGGGGAGCTGTTTTTT. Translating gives CASSLTGTGLLGAGELFF. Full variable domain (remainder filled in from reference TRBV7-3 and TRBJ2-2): GAGVSQTPSNKVTEKGKYVELRCDPISGHTALYWYRQSLGQGPEFLIYFQGTGAADDSGLPNDRFFAVRPEGSVSTLKIQRTERGDSAVYLCASSLTGTGLLGAGELFFGEGSRLTVL.

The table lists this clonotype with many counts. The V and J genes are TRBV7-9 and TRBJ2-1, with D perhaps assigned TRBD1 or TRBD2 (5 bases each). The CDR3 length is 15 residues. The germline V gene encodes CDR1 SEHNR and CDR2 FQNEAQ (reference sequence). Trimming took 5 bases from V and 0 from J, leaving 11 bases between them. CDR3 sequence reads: CASSQGTSSYNEQFF. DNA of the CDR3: TGTGCCAGCAGCCAAGGGACCAGCTCCTACAATGAGCAGTTCTTC.

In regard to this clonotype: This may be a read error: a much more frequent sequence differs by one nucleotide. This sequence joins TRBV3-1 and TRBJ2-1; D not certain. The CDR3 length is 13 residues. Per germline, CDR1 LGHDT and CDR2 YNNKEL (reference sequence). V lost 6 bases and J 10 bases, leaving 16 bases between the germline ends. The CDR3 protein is CASSGRLSAEQFF. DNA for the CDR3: TGTGCCAGCAGTGGCCGACTCAGCGCGGAGCAGTTCTTC.

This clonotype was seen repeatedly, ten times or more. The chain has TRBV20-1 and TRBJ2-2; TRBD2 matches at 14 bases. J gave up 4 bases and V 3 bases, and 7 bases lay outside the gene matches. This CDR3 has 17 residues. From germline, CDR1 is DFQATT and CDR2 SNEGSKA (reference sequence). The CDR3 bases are TGCAGTGCTAGTTCGACTAGCGGGGGGGCCCTCACCGGGGAGCTGTTTTTT. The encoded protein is CSASSTSGGALTGELFF.

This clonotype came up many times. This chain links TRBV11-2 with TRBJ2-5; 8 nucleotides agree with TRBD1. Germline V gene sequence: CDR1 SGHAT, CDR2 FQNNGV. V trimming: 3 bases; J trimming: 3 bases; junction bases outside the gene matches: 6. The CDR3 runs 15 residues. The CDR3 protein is CASSFATGGKETQYF. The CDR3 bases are TGTGCCAGCAGCTTCGCCACAGGGGGAAAAGAGACCCAGTACTTC.

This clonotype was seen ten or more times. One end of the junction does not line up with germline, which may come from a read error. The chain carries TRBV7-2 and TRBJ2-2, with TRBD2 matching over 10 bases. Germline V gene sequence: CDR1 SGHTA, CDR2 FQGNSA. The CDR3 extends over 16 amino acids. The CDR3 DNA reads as TGTGCCAGCAGCCTAGCGGGGGCAAGGAACACCGGGGAGCTGTTTTTT. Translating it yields CASSLAGARNTGELFF.

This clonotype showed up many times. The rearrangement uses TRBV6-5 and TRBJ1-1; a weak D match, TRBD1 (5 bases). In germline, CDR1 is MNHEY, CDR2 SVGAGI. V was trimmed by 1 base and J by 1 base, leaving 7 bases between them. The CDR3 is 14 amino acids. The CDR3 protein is CASSYWGENTEAFF. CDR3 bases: TGTGCCAGCAGTTACTGGGGGGAGAACACTGAAGCTTTCTTT.